This is a list of T cell receptor beta chains from one sample in a study of cytomegalovirus exposure and HLA in healthy donors. Clones were sequenced by immunoSEQ multiplex PCR, and TCRdb holds only the in-frame ones, with some missing. Altogether 120,000 or so clones are present, approximately 8.6% being singletons, with the ten largest covering 6%. Material for sequencing was PBMCs. The receptor source for this set is a woman in her forties in good health and CMV-seropositive. Both conserved end residues are part of each CDR3. Fields, in order: V gene, D gene, clone size, J gene, CDR3 protein, CDR3 DNA. A D gene is named only where the DNA matches it firmly. Clone size is given for some rows only: seen once, a few or many times, or a class if the clone is expanded.

TRBV15,TRBD1,.,TRBJ1-6,CATSRGSGGYNSPLHF,TGTGCCACCAGCAGAGGTTCAGGGGGCTATAATTCACCCCTCCACTTT
TRBV6-5,.,.,TRBJ1-2,CASTRGWEGRNGYTF,TGTGCCAGCACCAGAGGCTGGGAGGGTAGAAATGGCTACACCTTC
TRBV15,TRBD2,.,TRBJ2-1,CATSSPKGGGPLNEQFF,TGTGCCACCAGCAGTCCCAAAGGCGGGGGGCCATTGAATGAGCAGTTCTTC
TRBV10-1,TRBD1,few,TRBJ2-2,CASSDLGQGASGELFF,TGCGCCAGCAGTGACCTGGGACAGGGTGCGTCCGGGGAGCTGTTTTTT
TRBV27,TRBD2,.,TRBJ2-3,CASFRAAGGTDTQYF,TGTGCCAGCTTTAGGGCAGCGGGAGGCACAGATACGCAGTATTTT
TRBV9,TRBD1,.,TRBJ1-2,CASSPSGTGIIKKGYTF,TGTGCCAGCAGCCCCTCGGGGACAGGGATCATAAAAAAGGGCTACACCTTC
TRBV6-6,.,.,TRBJ1-1,CASSYPRGSNTEAFF,TGTGCCAGCAGTTACCCCAGGGGTTCGAACACTGAAGCTTTCTTT
TRBV27,.,.,TRBJ2-7,CASSFGRAYEQYF,TGTGCCAGCAGTTTCGGCAGGGCCTACGAGCAGTACTTC
TRBV27,.,few,TRBJ1-5,CASRWGGLGQPQHF,TGTGCCAGCAGGTGGGGGGGCTTAGGTCAGCCCCAGCATTTT
TRBV7-2,.,.,TRBJ1-3,CASSLSRVGVNTIYF,TGTGCCAGCAGCTTAAGCAGGGTTGGGGTAAACACCATATATTTT
TRBV19,.,few,TRBJ1-1,CASSPLITVGYMNTEAFF,TGTGCCAGTAGTCCCCTTATAACCGTCGGGTACATGAACACTGAAGCTTTCTTT
TRBV9,TRBD1,few,TRBJ1-6,CASSAGSVYRGSSPLHF,TGTGCCAGCAGCGCCGGCTCAGTATACAGGGGCTCTTCACCCCTCCACTTT
TRBV7-9,.,few,TRBJ2-1,CASSSQGNEQFF,TGTGCCAGCAGCTCGCAGGGTAATGAGCAGTTCTTC
TRBV7-3,TRBD2,.,TRBJ2-1,CASSLSGSANEQFF,TGTGCCAGCAGCTTAAGCGGGAGCGCCAATGAGCAGTTCTTC
TRBV6-1,.,few,TRBJ2-7,CASRKPYEQYF,TGTGCCAGCAGGAAGCCTTACGAGCAGTACTTC
TRBV5-4,.,few,TRBJ1-1,CASSPLMNTEAFF,TGTGCCAGCAGCCCTCTAATGAACACTGAAGCTTTCTTT
TRBV18,TRBD1,few,TRBJ1-1,CASSPCWTGGLEAFF,TGTGCCAGCTCACCCTGTTGGACAGGAGGGCTTGAAGCTTTCTTT
TRBV5-1,.,few,TRBJ2-7,CASSLGAASYEQYF,TGCGCCAGCAGCTTGGGGGCCGCTTCCTACGAGCAGTACTTC
TRBV28,TRBD1,.,TRBJ2-4,CASSQGQGKAKNIQYF,TGTGCCAGCAGTCAGGGACAGGGAAAAGCCAAAAACATTCAGTACTTC
TRBV11-2,.,.,TRBJ2-3,CASSPRGLPTDTQYF,TGTGCCAGCAGCCCCCGGGGGTTGCCCACAGATACGCAGTATTTT
TRBV5-4,.,.,TRBJ2-7,CASSSGTTPYEQYF,TGTGCCAGCAGCTCCGGGACAACTCCCTACGAGCAGTACTTC
TRBV30,.,few,TRBJ1-4,CAWSSGKLFF,TGTGCCTGGAGTTCGGGAAAACTGTTTTTT
TRBV5-6,.,.,TRBJ2-7,CASSFTGYEQYF,TGTGCCAGCAGCTTCACAGGCTACGAGCAGTACTTC
TRBV4-1,.,few,TRBJ2-7,CASRTSRDTYEQYF,TGCGCCAGCAGGACGAGCAGGGATACATACGAGCAGTACTTC
TRBV18,.,.,TRBJ1-5,CASSLVNNQPQHF,TGTGCCAGCTCACTCGTAAACAATCAGCCCCAGCATTTT
TRBV6-4,.,few,TRBJ2-5,CASSETTGSQETQYF,TGTGCCAGCAGTGAAACGACCGGGAGCCAAGAGACCCAGTACTTC
TRBV6-6,.,.,TRBJ1-4,CASSYAGGEKLFF,TGTGCCAGCAGTTACGCGGGTGGTGAAAAACTGTTTTTT